This T cell receptor beta chain is drawn from a study of long-term antiretroviral therapy in people with HIV. Study-level results: Even long-term ART left TRB diversity below transplant donor controls, despite gains.

Participants who had HIV were, without exception, treated in the United States. Before they underwent DNA extraction, samples held 1-10 million cryopreserved PBMC. Notes on this clone: Its antigen is not identified.

Assay version v3.0 of immunoSEQ was used, and it was run at survey level. TCRdb keeps only in-frame clones here, not all; method: immunoSEQ multiplex PCR. The sample yields roughly 16,000 clones, roughly four fifths seen once. The specimen comprised unsorted PBMCs, sampled 0.3 years after starting antiretroviral therapy. This clonotype was obtained from a man in his late teens or twenties with HIV.

CDR3 sequence reads: CASSLAGLSSYNEQFF. The CDR3 coding sequence is TGTGCCAGCAGCTTGGCAGGGCTAAGCTCCTACAATGAGCAGTTCTTC. This chain links TRBV5-5 with TRBJ2-1, with D possibly TRBD1 on 5 matching bases. Germline V gives CDR1 SGHKS, CDR2 YYEKEE (reference sequence). V lost 0 bases to trimming and J lost 0 bases, with 10 bases between them. This CDR3 has 16 amino acids.